The 32 T cell receptor beta chains given below trace back to one sample, sequenced in a study of glioma-infiltrating T cells. Amplification of TCR alpha and beta CDR3 regions from RNA used iRepertoire nested multiplex PCR. One entry per CDR3 protein results from TCRdb running MiXCR on the multiplex PCR reads. In the table there are about 410,000 distinct CDR3 sequences, 41% of which are singletons. Sequencing was done on a sample of glioma tissue, nonneoplastic brain tissue, or PBMCs (not recorded which). Source of these receptors: a human donor with low-grade glioma or glioblastoma, undergoing nonglioma brain surgery, or in good health (not recorded which).

As to this clonotype: Possible read error: a much larger clone is one base away. The chain employs TRBV20-1 and TRBJ2-5; no definite D call. Germline lookup yields CDR1 DFQATT and CDR2 SNEGSKA (reference sequence). The CDR3 sequence is 13 residues long. This chain's CDR3 is CSARWQPQETRYF. CDR3 in DNA: TGCAGTGCTAGGTGGCAGCCACAAGAGACCCGGTACTTC.

This clonotype turned up a few times. This rearrangement joins TRBV7-6 to TRBJ2-2; 7 positions match TRBD2. With V trimmed by 6 bases and J by 0 bases, 7 bases remained unmatched. Germline CDR1 is SGHVS and CDR2 is FNYEAQ. The CDR3 totals 16 residues. This CDR3 is CASSVTSETNTGELFF. The CDR3, as DNA: TGTGCCAGCAGTGTCACTAGCGAGACGAACACCGGGGAGCTGTTTTTT.

The table lists this clonotype with a count of one. The rearrangement joins TRBV19 to TRBJ2-7; 10 bases match TRBD1. This CDR3 comprises 12 residues. The junction had 2 bases not matched to a gene; V was cut back by 11 bases and J by 1 base. Germline CDR1 and CDR2: LNHDA and SQIVND (reference sequence). The CDR3 DNA follows: TGTGCCTTGGGACAGGGGTCCTACGAGCAGTACTTC. This gives the protein CALGQGSYEQYF.

About this clonotype itself: The junction differs from germline at one of its ends, possibly a read error. The CDR3 DNA sequence: TGTGCCAGCAGGCAAGCACAGGGGGCGTCAGGAAAACTGGTTTTT. It specifies CASRQAQGASGKLVF. The chain combines TRBV7-2 with TRBJ1-4, with 9 bases aligning to TRBD1. CDR1 and CDR2 from the germline V gene are SGHTA and FQGNSA. The CDR3 has 15 amino acids. The whole variable domain, remainder taken from reference TRBV7-2 and TRBJ1-4, is GAGVSQSPSNKVTEKGKDVELRCDPISGHTALYWYRQSLGQGLEFLIYFQGNSAPDKSGLPSDRFSAERTGGSVSTLTIQRTQQEDSAVYLCASRQAQGASGKLVFGSGTQLSVL.

The chain employs TRBV25-1 and TRBJ2-7, with 8 bases matching TRBD1. Trimming removed 3 bases from V and 6 bases from J; junction bases left unmatched: 4. The length of the CDR3 is 13 residues. CDR1 is MGHDK, CDR2 SYGVNS, per germline. This chain's CDR3 is CASSDNRGVEQYF. CDR3 nucleotides: TGTGCCAGCAGTGACAACAGGGGGGTCGAGCAGTACTTC.

This clonotype has at least ten counts. The chain combines TRBV6-5 with TRBJ2-3, with 7 nucleotides matching TRBD2. The germline V gene has CDR1 MNHEY and CDR2 SVGAGI. The length of the CDR3 is 15 residues. With V trimmed by 0 bases and J by 4 bases, 4 bases remained unmatched. The CDR3 spells CASSYSAGAADTQYF. The CDR3 DNA sequence: TGTGCCAGCAGTTACTCGGCGGGAGCAGCAGATACGCAGTATTTT.

The chain recombines TRBV7-9 with TRBJ2-1, with 10 bases aligning to TRBD2. Per germline, CDR1 SEHNR and CDR2 FQNEAQ (reference sequence). The CDR3 covers 15 residues. V shed 5 bases and J 5 bases; nucleotides not matched to a gene: 6. The chain's CDR3 is CASSRGLAKDNEQFF. In nucleotides, the CDR3 is TGTGCCAGCAGCCGGGGACTAGCGAAAGACAATGAGCAGTTCTTC. The entire variable domain, with the rest obtained from reference TRBV7-9 and TRBJ2-1, is as follows: DTGVSQNPRHKITKRGQNVTFRCDPISEHNRLYWYRQTLGQGPEFLTYFQNEAQLEKSRLLSDRFSAERPKGSFSTLEIQRTEQGDSAMYLCASSRGLAKDNEQFFGPGTRLTVL.

The chain carries TRBV20-1 and TRBJ2-1; 9 bases align to TRBD2. Germline CDR1 DFQATT, CDR2 SNEGSKA (reference sequence). V was pared by 0 bases and J by 2 bases, with 5 bases of the junction left unmatched. This CDR3 has 16 residues. This CDR3 is CSARDRGGRAYNEQFF. Written as DNA, the CDR3 is TGCAGTGCTAGAGATCGAGGCGGGAGGGCCTACAATGAGCAGTTCTTC.

This clonotype showed up just a few times. V gene TRBV6-6 combines with J gene TRBJ2-5; TRBD2 is a possible D gene (5 bases). V lost 4 bases and J 1 base, leaving 10 bases between the germline ends. Germline CDR1 is MNHNY and CDR2 is SVGAGI (reference sequence). The CDR3 sequence is 14 residues long. CDR3 sequence (DNA): TGTGCCAGCAGTTTTCTAGCAGTCCAAGAGACCCAGTACTTC. As protein: CASSFLAVQETQYF.

Details on this clonotype: This may stem from a read error, because a much larger clone lies one nucleotide away. This chain connects TRBV2 to TRBJ2-1, with D perhaps TRBD1 (6 bases). Germline V gives CDR1 SNHLY, CDR2 FYNNEI. This CDR3 is built from 15 residues. CDR3 amino acids: CTSSGTIIQGDEQFF. CDR3 in DNA: TGTACCAGCTCCGGGACAATCATACAGGGCGATGAGCAGTTCTTC.

This clonotype has only a few counts. The rearrangement joins TRBV4-3 to TRBJ1-2; no clear D gene. CDR3 length: 15 residues. Germline V gene lookup returns CDR1 LGHNA and CDR2 YSLEER. V was trimmed by 0 bases and J by 4 bases, leaving 12 bases between them. In DNA form, the CDR3 reads TGCGCCAGCAGCCAAGAGGACCCGGCTCTCTATGGCTACACCTTC. Amino acid sequence: CASSQEDPALYGYTF.

This clonotype was found a few times. The V call is TRBV2, the J call TRBJ1-2; a possible D gene is TRBD1 (5 bases). From germline, CDR1 is SNHLY and CDR2 FYNNEI. V was trimmed by 9 bases and J by 3 bases, leaving 17 bases between them. The CDR3 is 14 residues long. CDR3 nucleotide sequence: TGTGCCAGTTGTCCGGGGCCGGACTACTATGGCTACACCTTC. It encodes CASCPGPDYYGYTF.

V and J are TRBV29-1 and TRBJ2-7, with a possible D match to TRBD1 (6 bases). Germline lookup yields CDR1 SQVTM and CDR2 ANQGSEA. The V gene lost 1 base and the J gene lost 7 bases, with 17 bases spanning the gap. The CDR3 is 14 residues long. The CDR3 spells CSVEVGRLQGEQYF. The CDR3 DNA reads as TGCAGCGTTGAAGTTGGCAGGTTACAGGGAGAGCAGTACTTC.

Worth noting for this clonotype: One end of the junction varies from germline; a read error may be responsible. The chain is built from TRBV28 and TRBJ1-5; D may be TRBD1 (5 bases). Germline-derived CDR1 and CDR2 are MDHEN and SYDVKM. The CDR3 runs to 14 residues. In DNA form, the CDR3 reads TGTGCCAGCAGCCCAGGGTGGGGTTATCAGCCCCAGAATTTT. This gives the protein CASSPGWGYQPQNF.

In its sample, this clonotype was seen many times. The gene calls are TRBV28 and TRBJ1-2; 10 nucleotides line up with TRBD1. The length of the CDR3 is 14 residues. From germline, CDR1 is MDHEN and CDR2 SYDVKM. V was clipped by 5 bases and J by 4 bases; unmatched bases: 4. In DNA form, the CDR3 reads TGTGCCAGCAGTAAGGACAGGGGGTCCTATGGCTACACCTTC. The encoded protein is CASSKDRGSYGYTF.

The V gene is TRBV7-2, the J gene TRBJ1-2; no reliable D call. The V end was cut by 3 bases, the J end by 4 bases, with 12 bases between. The CDR3 totals 14 residues. The germline gives CDR1 SGHTA, CDR2 FQGNSA. Here the CDR3 DNA reads TGTGCCAGCAGCTTTTCCGGTGCGGGCTATGGCTACACCTTC. As protein: CASSFSGAGYGYTF.

There are a few counts of this clonotype. The chain has TRBV7-2 and TRBJ2-7; D ambiguous. This CDR3 is built from 16 residues. Trimming stripped 3 bases from V and 3 bases from J, with 18 bases between. Looked up from germline, CDR1 is SGHTA and CDR2 is FQGNSA. The CDR3 sequence is CASSFDVLSWGYEQYF. The CDR3 nucleotides read TGTGCCAGCAGCTTTGATGTTTTGTCTTGGGGCTACGAGCAGTACTTC.

This clonotype has at least ten counts. The chain employs TRBV6-1 and TRBJ1-1; unclear D gene. The V and J ends lost 7 bases and 0 bases respectively, with 9 bases between them. The CDR3 runs 13 residues. From germline, CDR1 is MNHNS and CDR2 SASEGT. CDR3 loop: CASTQTMNTEAFF. CDR3 bases: TGTGCCAGCACTCAGACCATGAACACTGAAGCTTTCTTT.

In this sample, this clonotype turned up many times. The chain uses TRBV28 and TRBJ2-5, with D unclear. Germline values: CDR1 MDHEN, CDR2 SYDVKM. The CDR3 length is 13 residues. Trimming removed 3 bases at V and 5 bases at J, with 10 bases between. As DNA, the CDR3 is TGTGCCAGCAGTTTCGGCGGAACGGAGACCCAGTACTTC. Translated, it gives CASSFGGTETQYF.

V is TRBV7-2 and J is TRBJ1-4; tentative D call: TRBD1 (5 bases). Germline V gene sequence: CDR1 SGHTA, CDR2 FQGNSA. Trimming removed 1 base from V and 7 bases from J, with 16 bases in between. The CDR3 extends over 16 amino acids. CDR3 DNA sequence: TGTGCCAGCAGCTTAGGGGTTGGGGGGTTTGGTGAAAAACTGTTTTTT. It encodes CASSLGVGGFGEKLFF.

This clonotype was counted at least ten times. It is unclear where the CDR3 begins or ends on the DNA, so no DNA is shown, and the CDR3 is as TCRdb lists it. V usage is TRBV15 and J usage is TRBJ2-5; the table's TRBD1 call for D was not verified on the DNA. The CDR3 has 16 amino acids, counting both end residues. Germline V gives CDR1 LNHNV, CDR2 YYDKDF (reference sequence). CDR3 region: CATSIFGAGTQETQYF.

This clonotype was seen a few times. The gene calls are TRBV10-1 and TRBJ2-3; D is perhaps TRBD2 (5 bases). The CDR3 is made up of 17 amino acids. The V end was cut by 2 bases, the J end by 0 bases, with 15 bases between. Germline assignment: CDR1 WNHNN and CDR2 SYGVQD (reference sequence). This CDR3 is CASSERVDYPSTDTQYF. The CDR3 DNA reads TGCGCCAGCAGTGAGCGGGTTGACTACCCAAGCACAGATACGCAGTATTTT.

This clonotype was counted between two and nine times. The V call is TRBV6-2 or TRBV6-3, the J call TRBJ1-1; D unclear. CDR3 length: 16 residues. V lost 3 bases and J lost 0, with 14 bases in between. Per germline, CDR1 MNHEY and CDR2 SVGEGT. The CDR3 is CASSYNPDEMNTEAFF. CDR3 in DNA: TGTGCCAGCAGTTATAATCCTGACGAGATGAACACTGAAGCTTTCTTT.

This rearrangement joins TRBV20-1 to TRBJ2-3; 9 bases are shared with TRBD2. The CDR3 loop spans 15 amino acids. CDR1 and CDR2 from the germline V gene are DFQATT and SNEGSKA (reference sequence). Trimming at V came to 0 bases and at J to 4 bases, leaving 5 bases not matched to a gene. CDR3 amino acids: CSARDAGLASDTQYF. CDR3 in DNA: TGCAGTGCTAGAGATGCCGGACTAGCGTCAGATACGCAGTATTTT.

The V and J genes are TRBV19 and TRBJ1-5, with D possibly being TRBD1 (6 bases). Germline-derived CDR1 and CDR2 are LNHDA and SQIVND (reference sequence). V shed 3 bases and J shed 4 bases, with 13 bases lying between them. This CDR3 spans 15 amino acids. CDR3 in amino acids: CASSIPGQQNQPQHF. The DNA for the CDR3 is TGTGCCAGTAGTATCCCGGGACAACAGAATCAGCCCCAGCATTTT.

At least ten counts were recorded for this clonotype. This chain joins TRBV20-1 and TRBJ2-7, with D perhaps matching TRBD1 (5 bases). Germline V gene data show CDR1 as DFQATT and CDR2 as SNEGSKA (reference sequence). The CDR3 totals 16 residues. Trimming pared 1 base from V and 0 bases from J, leaving 16 bases between. The CDR3 DNA is TGCAGTGCTAGAGCCGATAGGACAAGGGTCTCCTACGAGCAGTACTTC. Its translation: CSARADRTRVSYEQYF.

The J gene is TRBJ1-2, the V gene TRBV6-4; 7 nucleotides line up with TRBD1. Germline CDR1 MRHNA, CDR2 SNTAGT. The CDR3 spans 15 residues. V lost 6 bases to trimming and J lost 7 bases; unmatched junction nucleotides: 14. Here the CDR3 reads CASRQHPTTGVGYTF. CDR3 nucleotide sequence: TGTGCCAGCAGACAACACCCTACCACAGGGGTTGGCTACACCTTC.

A word on this clonotype: The junction departs from germline at one end; a sequencing error may be responsible. The rearrangement uses TRBV4-3 and TRBJ2-7, with 9 bases matching TRBD2. This CDR3 spans 16 amino acids. CDR1 LGHNA and CDR2 YSLEER come from the germline V gene. The CDR3 loop reads CASSQVVAGDTYERYF. CDR3 DNA: TGCGCCAGCAGCCAAGTAGTAGCGGGAGATACATACGAGCGGTACTTC.

This rearrangement joins TRBV11-2 to TRBJ1-5; no clear D gene. This CDR3 has 16 amino acids. The germline CDR1 and CDR2 sequences are SGHAT and FQNNGV. Between the trimmed V and J ends, which lost 3 bases and 5 bases, there was a span of 17 bases. CDR3: CASSLGTGFADQPQHF. The CDR3 nucleotides read TGTGCCAGCAGCTTGGGCACGGGTTTCGCCGATCAGCCCCAGCATTTT. The full variable domain, in which reference TRBV11-2 and TRBJ1-5 provide the parts outside the CDR3, is EAGVAQSPRYKIIEKRQSVAFWCNPISGHATLYWYQQILGQGPKLLIQFQNNGVVDDSQLPKDRFSAERLKGVDSTLKIQPAKLEDSAVYLCASSLGTGFADQPQHFGDGTRLSIL.

Comments on this clonotype: This may arise from a read error, as a much more abundant clone is one base away. V and J are TRBV12-3 or TRBV12-4 and TRBJ1-2; the D is unclear. The CDR3 runs to 14 residues. The ends were cut back, 6 bases at V and 1 base at J, with 12 bases in the middle. CDR3 sequence: CASRPYSYNYGYTF. The CDR3 region has the DNA TGTGCCAGCAGGCCGTACAGTTATAACTATGGCTACACCTTC.

On this clonotype: Just one base apart from a much larger clone, this may be a read error. The chain links TRBV4-3 to TRBJ2-1; 11 bases are shared with TRBD2. Germline CDR1 LGHNA, CDR2 YSLEER. V was clipped by 3 bases and J by 5 bases; unmatched bases: 3. The CDR3 has 15 residues. The CDR3 here is CASSQGLADHNEQFF. The CDR3 DNA sequence: TGCGCCAGCAGCCAGGGACTAGCGGACCACAATGAGCAGTTCTTC.

This clonotype showed up many times. The chain combines TRBV7-2 with TRBJ2-3; TRBD1 agrees at 9 bases. The ends lost 5 bases at V and 3 bases at J; junction bases unmatched: 6. Germline CDR1 is SGHTA and CDR2 is FQGNSA. The CDR3 has 15 amino acids. The CDR3 here is CASSRTGDLTDTQYF. In DNA form, the CDR3 reads TGTGCCAGCAGCCGGACAGGGGATCTGACAGATACGCAGTATTTT.